This entry describes one TCR beta chain. From germline, CDR1 is SGHRS and CDR2 YFSETQ. The CDR3 consists of 15 residues. V lost 4 bases, J lost 2 bases, and 14 bases lay in between. The authors' processing: Reference gene primers were amplified, and this amplification served to estimate nucleated cell counts. Repertoires were generated with immunoSEQ multiplex PCR, while TCRdb's copy carries only in-frame clones and drops some. V and J calls and clone size are those listed in that table; D and trimming were worked out from the DNA. The table includes about 200,000 clones, 86% detected once. The data belong to a study of blood T cell repertoires in COVID-19. Study-wide background: The samples span acute and convalescent COVID-19 from the United States, Italy and Spain.

The material sequenced was peripheral blood. This clonotype originated in a woman aged 70-85 years with acute or convalescent COVID-19. V and J are TRBV5-1 and TRBJ2-3, with D possibly TRBD2 on 5 matching bases. CDR3 in amino acids: CASSLQRTYTDTQYF. The CDR3 region has the DNA TGCGCCAGCAGCCTCCAGCGGACTTACACAGATACGCAGTATTTT.